This TCR beta chain was sequenced in a study of T-cell memory formation after mild COVID-19. Study background: TCR clusters were mostly confined to one donor each.

With constant-segment primers, 5'RACE yielded cDNA libraries of TCR alpha and TCR beta that carried sample barcodes and UMIs. TCRdb recomputed calls from the 5' RACE reads with MiXCR, one row per CDR3 protein. The repertoire holds 550,000 to 600,000 distinct CDR3 sequences, with 17% as singletons. Study results and limitations: A subset of responding clones appeared in pre-infection memory, suggesting cross-reactive memory joined. Contracting clones localized mainly to CM and EM when CD4+ and mainly to EMRA when CD8+.

This clonotype appeared many times. The antigen is unknown. After removal of 3 bases from V and 15 bases from J, the junction contained 12 bases not matched to a gene. CDR1 SNHLY and CDR2 FYNNEI come from the germline V gene. CDR3 length equals 15 residues. The genes are TRBV2 and TRBJ2-1; 12 bases are shared with TRBD2. The sample consisted of PBMCs or a T cell subset sorted from them (not recorded which). The sequence was obtained from an adult woman who had mild COVID-19 (a few samples of this study predate the infection). Cell type and time point are not known. In nucleotides, the CDR3 is TGTGCCAGCAGTGAGGCCCTAGCGGGGGGGCTTCGGCGGTTCTTC. This sequence encodes CASSEALAGGLRRFF.